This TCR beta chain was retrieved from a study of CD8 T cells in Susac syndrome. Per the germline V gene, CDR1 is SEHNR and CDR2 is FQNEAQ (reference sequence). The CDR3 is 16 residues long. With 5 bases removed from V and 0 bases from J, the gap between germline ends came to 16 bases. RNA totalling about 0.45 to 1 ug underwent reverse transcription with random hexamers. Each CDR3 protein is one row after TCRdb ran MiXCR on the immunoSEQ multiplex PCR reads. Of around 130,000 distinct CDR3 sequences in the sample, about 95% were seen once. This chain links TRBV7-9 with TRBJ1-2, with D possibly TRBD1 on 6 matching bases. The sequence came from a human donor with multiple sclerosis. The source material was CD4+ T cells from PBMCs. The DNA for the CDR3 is TGTGCCAGCAGCGTTATCCGGGACACGACTAACTATGGCTACACCTTC. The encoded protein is CASSVIRDTTNYGYTF. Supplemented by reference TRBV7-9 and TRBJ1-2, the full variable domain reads DTGVSQNPRHKITKRGQNVTFRCDPISEHNRLYWYRQTLGQGPEFLTYFQNEAQLEKSRLLSDRFSAERPKGSFSTLEIQRTEQGDSAMYLCASSVIRDTTNYGYTFGSGTRLTVV.